This T cell receptor beta chain was documented in a study of blood T cells in healthy people across ages. Study information: Through template switching, about one barcoded beta molecule was captured per two T cells, as measured in model experiments.

Trimming removed 2 bases from V and 8 bases from J, with 12 bases in between. CDR1 is LGHNA and CDR2 is YNFKEQ in the germline V gene. The CDR3 length is 13 residues. A J-beta primer mix and a sample-barcoded 5' primer were used in a second PCR of roughly 7 to 12 cycles. Individual samples furnished no less than 3 million CDR3-containing paired-end reads apiece. TCRdb reanalysed the 5' RACE reads using MiXCR and keeps one entry per CDR3 protein. This table has 850,000 to 1,300,000 distinct CDR3 sequences, more than 35% appearing once. Sample: blood. This clonotype was sampled from a woman aged 60-75 years in good health. V and J are TRBV4-2 and TRBJ1-2; D unclear. The CDR3 nucleotides read TGTGCCAGCAGCCAATCCCCCAGCGAAGGCTACACCTTC. Its translation: CASSQSPSEGYTF.